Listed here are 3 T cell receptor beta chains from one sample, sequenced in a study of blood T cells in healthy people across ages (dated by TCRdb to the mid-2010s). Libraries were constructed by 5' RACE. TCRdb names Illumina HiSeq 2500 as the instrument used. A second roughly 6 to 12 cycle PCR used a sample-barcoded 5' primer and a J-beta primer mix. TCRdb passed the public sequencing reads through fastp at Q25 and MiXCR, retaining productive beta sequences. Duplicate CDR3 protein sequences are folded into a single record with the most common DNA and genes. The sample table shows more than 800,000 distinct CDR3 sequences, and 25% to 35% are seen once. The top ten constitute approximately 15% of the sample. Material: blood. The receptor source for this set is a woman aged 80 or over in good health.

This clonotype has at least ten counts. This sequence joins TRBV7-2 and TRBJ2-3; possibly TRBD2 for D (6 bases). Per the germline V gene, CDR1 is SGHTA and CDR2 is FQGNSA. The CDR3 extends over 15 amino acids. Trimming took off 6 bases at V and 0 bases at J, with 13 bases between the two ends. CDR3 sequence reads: CASRDYGGSTDTQYF. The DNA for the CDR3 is TGTGCCAGCAGGGACTACGGAGGAAGCACAGATACGCAGTATTTT.

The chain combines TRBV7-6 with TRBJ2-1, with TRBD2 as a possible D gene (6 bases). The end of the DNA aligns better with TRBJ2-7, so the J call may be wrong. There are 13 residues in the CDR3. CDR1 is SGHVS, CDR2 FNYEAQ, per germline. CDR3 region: CASSKEGYNEQYF. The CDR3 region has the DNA TGTGCCAGCAGCAAGGAGGGCTACAATGAGCAGTACTTC.

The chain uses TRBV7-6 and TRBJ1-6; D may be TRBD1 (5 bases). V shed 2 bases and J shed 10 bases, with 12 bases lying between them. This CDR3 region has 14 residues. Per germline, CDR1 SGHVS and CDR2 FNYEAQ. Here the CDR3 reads CASSLNSGYSPLHF. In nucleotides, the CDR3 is TGTGCCAGCAGCTTAAATTCAGGGTACTCACCCCTCCACTTT.